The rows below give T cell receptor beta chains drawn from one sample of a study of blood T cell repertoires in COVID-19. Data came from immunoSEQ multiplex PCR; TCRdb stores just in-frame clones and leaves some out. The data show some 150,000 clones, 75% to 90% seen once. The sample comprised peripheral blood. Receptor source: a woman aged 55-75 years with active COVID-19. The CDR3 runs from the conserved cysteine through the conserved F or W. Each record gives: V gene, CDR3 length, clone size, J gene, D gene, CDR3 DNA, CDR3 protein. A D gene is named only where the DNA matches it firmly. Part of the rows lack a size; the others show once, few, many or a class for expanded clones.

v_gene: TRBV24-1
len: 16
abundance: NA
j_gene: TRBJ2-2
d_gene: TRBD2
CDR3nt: TGTGCCACCAGTGATCCGGGACTAGCGGAGTACGGGGAGCTGTTTTTT
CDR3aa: CATSDPGLAEYGELFF

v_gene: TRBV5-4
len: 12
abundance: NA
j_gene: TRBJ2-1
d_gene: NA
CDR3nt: TGTGCCAGCAGCTTGGAATTAAATGAGCAGTTCTTC
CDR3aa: CASSLELNEQFF

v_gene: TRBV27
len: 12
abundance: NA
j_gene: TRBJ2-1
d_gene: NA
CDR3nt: TGTGCCAGCAGTCCAGGGCTCAATGAGCAGTTCTTC
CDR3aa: CASSPGLNEQFF

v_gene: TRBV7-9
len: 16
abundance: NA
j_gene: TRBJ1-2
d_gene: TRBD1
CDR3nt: TGTGCCAGCAGCTTATTGGTCGGACAGGGGGCAATCGGCTACACCTTC
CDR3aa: CASSLLVGQGAIGYTF

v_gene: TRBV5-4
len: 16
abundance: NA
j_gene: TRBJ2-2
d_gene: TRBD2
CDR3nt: TGTGCCAGCAGCTTGTTAGCGGGAGCGGCCACCGGGGAGCTGTTTTTT
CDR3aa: CASSLLAGAATGELFF

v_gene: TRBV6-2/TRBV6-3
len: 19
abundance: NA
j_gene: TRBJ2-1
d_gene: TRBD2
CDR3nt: TGTGCCAGCAGTTACACTTTTGGGACTAGCGGGAGAGATCACAATGAGCAGTTCTTC
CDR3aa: CASSYTFGTSGRDHNEQFF

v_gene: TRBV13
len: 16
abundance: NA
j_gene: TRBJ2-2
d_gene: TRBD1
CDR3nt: TGTGCCAGCAGCGCCCACCAGGGGGCGAACACCGGGGAGCTGTTTTTT
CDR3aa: CASSAHQGANTGELFF

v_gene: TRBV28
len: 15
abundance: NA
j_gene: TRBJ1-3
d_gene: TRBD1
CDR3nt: TGTGCCAGCAGATTCATGACAGGGCCTGGAAACACCATATATTTT
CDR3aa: CASRFMTGPGNTIYF

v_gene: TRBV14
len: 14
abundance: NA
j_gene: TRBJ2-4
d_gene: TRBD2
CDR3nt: TGTGCCAGCAGCCAGACTAGCGGGATCAACATTCAGTACTTC
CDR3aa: CASSQTSGINIQYF

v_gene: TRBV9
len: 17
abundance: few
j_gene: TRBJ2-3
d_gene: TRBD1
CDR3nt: TGTGCCAGCAGCGGCCCCGGGACAGGGGGCATAACAGATACGCAGTATTTT
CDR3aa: CASSGPGTGGITDTQYF

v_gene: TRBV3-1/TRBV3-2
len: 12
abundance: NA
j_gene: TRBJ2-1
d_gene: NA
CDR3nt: TGTGCCAGCAGCCAAGACAGAACAGCGCAGTTCTTC
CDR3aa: CASSQDRTAQFF

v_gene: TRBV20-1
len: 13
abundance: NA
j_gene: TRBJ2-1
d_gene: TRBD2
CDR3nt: TGCAGTGCTAGTCTAGCGGGAGGTCCTGAGCAGTTCTTC
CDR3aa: CSASLAGGPEQFF

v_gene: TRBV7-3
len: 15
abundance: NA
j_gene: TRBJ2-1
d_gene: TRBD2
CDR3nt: TGTGCCAGCAGCCTCCTGGCGGGAGCCTACAATGAGCAGTTCTTC
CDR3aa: CASSLLAGAYNEQFF